The 29 T cell receptor beta chains listed next were all sequenced from one sample in a study of T cell repertoires in cytomegalovirus infection. A single record per CDR3 protein comes from TCRdb applying MiXCR to the reads. The sample comprises around 740,000 distinct CDR3 sequences, approximately 34% of which are singletons, and around 2.6% rests with the top ten. Sequencing input: PBMCs. The receptors were sampled from a human donor in good health (CMV status not recorded). Some clones in this sample may be carry-over from other donors' samples.

This chain connects TRBV29-1 to TRBJ1-1, with a weak D call TRBD1 (6 bases). The germline CDR1 and CDR2 sequences are SQVTM and ANQGSEA. V was cut by 4 bases and J by 8 bases, with 8 bases left in between. The CDR3 has 10 residues. CDR3 nucleotides: TGCAGCGTTGGGGACATAGAAGCTTTCTTT. Its translation is CSVGDIEAFF.

This clonotype was counted only a few times. V and J are TRBV27 and TRBJ1-5, with 9 bases fitting TRBD1. The CDR3 length is 15 residues. In germline, CDR1 is MNHEY, CDR2 SMNVEV (reference sequence). With V trimmed by 5 bases and J by 7 bases, 9 bases remained unmatched. CDR3 in amino acids: CASSPTGTGLQPQHF. CDR3 in DNA: TGTGCCAGCAGTCCTACCGGGACAGGGTTACAGCCCCAGCATTTT.

The CDR3 here is CASSFLAGGPISYEQYF. CDR3 bases: TGTGCCAGCAGCTTCCTAGCGGGAGGGCCAATTTCCTACGAGCAGTACTTC. The rearrangement joins TRBV7-9 to TRBJ2-7, with TRBD2 identical over 12 bases. This CDR3 comprises 17 residues. Looked up from germline, CDR1 is SEHNR and CDR2 is FQNEAQ (reference sequence). The V and J ends lost 3 bases and 1 base, in that order; junction bases with no gene match: 7.

The chain couples TRBV20-1 to TRBJ2-2; the D gene is possibly TRBD2 (5 bases). The germline V gene has CDR1 DFQATT and CDR2 SNEGSKA (reference sequence). Trimming cost V 2 bases and J 2 bases, with 21 bases left between them. CDR3 size: 18 residues. This CDR3 is CSARWLFGSGANTGELFF. The CDR3, as DNA: TGCAGTGCTAGATGGTTATTTGGGAGCGGAGCTAACACCGGGGAGCTGTTTTTT.

This clonotype has more than one count but fewer than ten. The DNA for the CDR3 is TGTGCCAGCAGTGTGGGACCCTCCTTAGAGACCCAGTACTTC. Translation gives CASSVGPSLETQYF. V gene TRBV28 combines with J gene TRBJ2-5, with D perhaps matching TRBD1 or TRBD2 (5 bases each). V dropped 5 bases and J dropped 4 bases, with 14 bases sitting between them. CDR1 is MDHEN and CDR2 is SYDVKM in the germline V gene. This CDR3 spans 14 amino acids.

Comments on this clonotype: This may arise from a read error, as a much more abundant clone is one base away. The V call is TRBV7-2, the J call TRBJ1-5; possibly TRBD1 for D (6 bases). Germline V gene data show CDR1 as SGHTA and CDR2 as FQGNSA. The CDR3 has 13 residues. The CDR3 region is CASSSRGPWPQNF. CDR3 sequence (DNA): TGTGCCAGCAGTTCCAGGGGCCCCTGGCCCCAGAATTTT.

This chain uses TRBV12-3 or TRBV12-4 with TRBJ2-7, with TRBD1 as a possible D gene (6 bases). V was clipped by 4 bases and J by 0 bases, with 31 bases between them. This CDR3 spans 21 amino acids. CDR3 protein: CASSSSLWSLGQFTPSYEQYF. CDR3 nucleotides: TGTGCCAGCAGTTCCTCTTTATGGTCCTTAGGACAGTTTACGCCCTCCTACGAGCAGTACTTC.

In regard to this clonotype: Here the CDR3 omits its conserved ending phenylalanine or tryptophan, so a read error is the likely source. The rearrangement links TRBV7-2 to TRBJ2-5; D is possibly TRBD1 or TRBD2 (6 bases each). Germline assignment: CDR1 SGHTA and CDR2 FQGNSA. The V and J ends lost 5 bases and 5 bases respectively, with 18 bases between them. The CDR3 spans 15 residues. The CDR3 sequence: CASSRTGAQGETQYL. As DNA, the CDR3 is TGTGCCAGCAGCCGGACGGGGGCGCAAGGGGAGACCCAGTACTTA.

The sample holds a few counts of this clonotype. This chain joins TRBV28 and TRBJ1-1; tentative D call: TRBD1 (5 bases). Germline V gene data show CDR1 as MDHEN and CDR2 as SYDVKM. This CDR3 region has 15 residues. Trimming removed 7 bases from V and 0 bases from J, with 15 bases in between. In nucleotides, the CDR3 is TGTGCCAGCACTCCCCATGAGGGGATGAACACTGAAGCTTTCTTT. It yields the protein CASTPHEGMNTEAFF.

This chain links TRBV19 with TRBJ1-4; D might be TRBD1 (6 bases). Germline values: CDR1 LNHDA, CDR2 SQIVND (reference sequence). Deletions cut 9 bases from V and 3 bases from J, with 11 bases between. This CDR3 has 13 amino acids. The CDR3 coding sequence is TGTGCCAGCGCCCGGACAGCTAATGAAAAACTGTTTTTT. Its translation is CASARTANEKLFF.

This chain joins TRBV7-9 and TRBJ1-6; D perhaps matches TRBD1 (5 bases). V dropped 1 base and J dropped 10 bases, with 14 bases sitting between them. CDR3 length: 15 amino acids. In germline, CDR1 is SEHNR, CDR2 FQNEAQ (reference sequence). The CDR3 region has the DNA TGTGCCAGCAGCTTAGTCGGGGACTGGGGCTCACCCCTCCACTTT. Protein: CASSLVGDWGSPLHF.

CDR3 bases: TGCGCCAGCAGCCAAGGTGCGACTTCCAATCAGCCCCAGCATTTT. Translation gives CASSQGATSNQPQHF. The J gene is TRBJ1-5, the V gene TRBV4-1; D is unresolved. Trimming took off 1 base at V and 3 bases at J, with 10 bases between the two ends. This CDR3 region has 15 residues. Looked up from germline, CDR1 is MGHRA and CDR2 is YSYEKL.

This clonotype was observed a few times. The chain couples TRBV27 to TRBJ2-5; D remains unclear. CDR1 is MNHEY and CDR2 is SMNVEV in the germline V gene (reference sequence). Trimming took 5 bases from V and 7 from J, leaving 20 bases between them. The CDR3 extends over 15 amino acids. The CDR3 region has the DNA TGTGCCAGCAGTGCGACCCTACGCCCGCCGGGGACCCAGTACTTC. This encodes CASSATLRPPGTQYF.

This clonotype turned up a few times. The chain is built from TRBV7-9 and TRBJ1-2; TRBD1 is a possible D gene (6 bases). This CDR3 contains 12 residues. CDR1 is SEHNR, CDR2 FQNEAQ, per germline (reference sequence). Trimming left V 5 bases short and J 11 bases short, with 15 bases between. The CDR3 sequence: CASSMPPGAYTF. CDR3 bases: TGTGCCAGCAGCATGCCCCCAGGGGCTTACACCTTC.

V gene TRBV5-1 combines with J gene TRBJ1-1; D gene ambiguous. V dropped 4 bases and J dropped 10 bases, with 14 bases sitting between them. Germline CDR1 and CDR2: SGHRS and YFSETQ. The CDR3 loop spans 12 amino acids. CDR3 in amino acids: CASSTQDATAFF. The CDR3 nucleotides are TGCGCCAGCAGCACCCAGGACGCGACAGCTTTCTTT.

This clonotype turned up a few times. J is TRBJ2-1 and V is TRBV6-1; 7 nucleotides align to TRBD1. V shed 6 bases, J shed 0 bases, and the junction held 5 bases outside the gene matches. CDR3 length: 15 amino acids. The germline V gene encodes CDR1 MNHNS and CDR2 SASEGT. CDR3 residues: CASSSDRASYNEQFF. CDR3 bases: TGTGCCAGCAGCTCCGACAGGGCCTCCTACAATGAGCAGTTCTTC.

This clonotype was detected only once. The rearrangement links TRBV29-1 to TRBJ2-1, with D unclear. This CDR3 is built from 16 residues. V lost 1 base, J lost 1 base, and 14 bases lay in between. Germline CDR1 reads SQVTM; CDR2 reads ANQGSEA. CDR3 bases: TGCAGCGTTGAAGGCGGTTTGGACCGGTCCTACAATGAGCAGTTCTTC. Protein product: CSVEGGLDRSYNEQFF.

Only a few counts were recorded for this clonotype. The chain carries TRBV5-6 and TRBJ1-2, with D tentatively TRBD1 (6 bases). The V end lost 1 base, the J end lost 2 bases, and 12 bases lay between the germline ends. The CDR3 consists of 15 residues. The germline V gene encodes CDR1 SGHDT and CDR2 YYEEEE. CDR3 amino acids: CASSLTGLSNYGYTF. DNA for the CDR3: TGTGCCAGCAGCTTGACAGGGCTATCCAACTATGGCTACACCTTC.

This clonotype came up a few times. The chain uses TRBV5-4 and TRBJ2-5; 9 bases are shared with TRBD2. CDR3 length: 16 amino acids. The V segment lost 2 bases and the J segment 5 bases; nucleotides outside the gene matches: 10. In germline, CDR1 is SGHNT, CDR2 YYREEE (reference sequence). The CDR3 spells CASSFSRGRAGETQYF. The CDR3 coding sequence is TGTGCCAGCAGCTTTTCTCGCGGGAGGGCCGGGGAGACCCAGTACTTC. The entire variable domain, with the rest obtained from reference TRBV5-4 and TRBJ2-5, is as follows: ETGVTQSPTHLIKTRGQQVTLRCSSQSGHNTVSWYQQALGQGPQFIFQYYREEENGRGNFPPRFSGLQFPNYSSELNVNALELDDSALYLCASSFSRGRAGETQYFGPGTRLLVL.

On this clonotype: One junction end does not reproduce the germline sequence, and a read error may be involved. The V gene is TRBV28, the J gene TRBJ2-6; no firm D call. Per germline, CDR1 MDHEN and CDR2 SYDVKM. This CDR3 is built from 15 residues. The CDR3 bases are TGTGCCAGCGGTTTCGTCTCCTCTGGGGCCAACGTCCTGACTTTC. Encoded protein: CASGFVSSGANVLTF.

The genes are TRBV28 and TRBJ1-6, with 8 bases fitting TRBD1. Trimming at V came to 2 bases and at J to 8 bases, leaving 2 bases not matched to a gene. Germline V gene sequence: CDR1 MDHEN, CDR2 SYDVKM. This CDR3 comprises 14 residues. For the CDR3, the DNA is TGTGCCAGCAGTTTAATACAGGGGGATTCACCCCTCCACTTT. It is translated as CASSLIQGDSPLHF.

Details on this clonotype: This is likely a read error, given that the CDR3 carries no conserved phenylalanine or tryptophan at its end. It is unclear where the CDR3 begins or ends on the DNA, so no DNA is shown, and the CDR3 is as TCRdb lists it. The genes are TRBV7-6 and TRBJ1-1. Germline V gives CDR1 SGHVS, CDR2 FNYEAQ. The CDR3 length equals 13 residues, ends included. CDR3 amino acids: CASSGVMNTEDFL.

V is TRBV12-3 or TRBV12-4 and J is TRBJ1-1; 11 bases line up with TRBD1. This CDR3 has 14 amino acids. Trimming at V came to 7 bases and at J to 4 bases, leaving 5 bases not matched to a gene. The CDR3 reads CASTTGTGGTEAFF. The CDR3 nucleotides are TGTGCCAGCACCACCGGGACAGGGGGCACTGAAGCTTTCTTT.

This chain links TRBV6-5 with TRBJ2-5, with a weak D call TRBD2 (6 bases). Trimming took 3 bases from V and 5 from J, leaving 10 bases between them. The CDR3 has 13 residues. CDR1 and CDR2 from the germline V gene are MNHEY and SVGAGI. CDR3 DNA sequence: TGTGCCAGCAGTTATGCGGGGCCGGAGACCCAGTACTTC. Its protein product is CASSYAGPETQYF.

In this sample, this clonotype turned up a few times. The V and J genes are TRBV15 and TRBJ1-3, with D maybe TRBD1 (5 bases). The CDR3 sequence is 18 residues long. Germline CDR1 and CDR2: LNHNV and YYDKDF (reference sequence). Trimming took off 1 base at V and 1 base at J, with 17 bases between the two ends. CDR3 region: CATSRASNRPHSGNTIYF. CDR3 sequence (DNA): TGTGCCACCAGCAGAGCTAGTAACAGGCCTCATTCTGGAAACACCATATATTTT.

The chain links TRBV29-1 to TRBJ2-1; 9 nucleotides agree with TRBD2. From germline, CDR1 is SQVTM and CDR2 ANQGSEA. The J segment lost 7 bases and the V segment lost 3 bases, leaving 10 bases of the junction unmatched. The CDR3 is made up of 15 amino acids. The CDR3 sequence: CSVDGSGRSANEQFF. The CDR3 nucleotides are TGCAGCGTTGACGGTAGCGGGAGATCAGCGAATGAGCAGTTCTTC.

The chain combines TRBV7-9 with TRBJ2-1, with 8 positions matching TRBD1. CDR3 length: 16 residues. Germline V gene lookup returns CDR1 SEHNR and CDR2 FQNEAQ (reference sequence). The V and J ends lost 7 bases and 3 bases, in that order; junction bases with no gene match: 11. The CDR3, as DNA: TGTGCCAGCAACCCTTCATCGGGACAGGACTACAATGAGCAGTTCTTC. Translated: CASNPSSGQDYNEQFF.

This chain links TRBV7-3 with TRBJ2-5; D is possibly TRBD1 (6 bases). Germline CDR1 and CDR2: SGHTA and FQGTGA. V was clipped by 1 base and J by 5 bases, with 17 bases between them. This CDR3 region has 16 residues. Here the CDR3 DNA reads TGTGCCAGCAGCTTAAATGGGATGGGGGCCCGGGAGACCCAGTACTTC. It specifies CASSLNGMGARETQYF.

In the case of this clonotype: As the CDR3 is not closed by the conserved phenylalanine or tryptophan, this likely results from a read error. The chain carries TRBV19 and TRBJ1-5, with D hard to call. From germline, CDR1 is LNHDA and CDR2 SQIVND (reference sequence). The CDR3 sequence is 14 residues long. V lost 3 bases and J 4 bases, leaving 10 bases between the germline ends. The CDR3, as DNA: TGTGCCAGTAGTATTACAGCGGGGAATCAGCCCCAGCATGTT. As protein: CASSITAGNQPQHV.